The present T cell receptor beta chain was sequenced within a study of blood T cell repertoires in COVID-19. Here immunoSEQ multiplex PCR was the method, and the copy in TCRdb shows in-frame clones only, minus some. The sample contains under 400,000 clones, about nine tenths of which appear only once. This CDR3 has 17 amino acids. Germline V gene data show CDR1 as LNHDA and CDR2 as SQIVND (reference sequence). V shed 3 bases and J 1 base; nucleotides not matched to a gene: 4. The clonotype originates from a woman aged 25 to 39 with COVID-19, enrolled during active disease. The chain has TRBV19 and TRBJ2-1; 12 bases line up with TRBD2. The material sequenced was peripheral blood. The CDR3 DNA reads TGTGCCAGTAGTATGCCAGGACTAGCGGGGTCCTACAATGAGCAGTTCTTC. Translating gives CASSMPGLAGSYNEQFF.